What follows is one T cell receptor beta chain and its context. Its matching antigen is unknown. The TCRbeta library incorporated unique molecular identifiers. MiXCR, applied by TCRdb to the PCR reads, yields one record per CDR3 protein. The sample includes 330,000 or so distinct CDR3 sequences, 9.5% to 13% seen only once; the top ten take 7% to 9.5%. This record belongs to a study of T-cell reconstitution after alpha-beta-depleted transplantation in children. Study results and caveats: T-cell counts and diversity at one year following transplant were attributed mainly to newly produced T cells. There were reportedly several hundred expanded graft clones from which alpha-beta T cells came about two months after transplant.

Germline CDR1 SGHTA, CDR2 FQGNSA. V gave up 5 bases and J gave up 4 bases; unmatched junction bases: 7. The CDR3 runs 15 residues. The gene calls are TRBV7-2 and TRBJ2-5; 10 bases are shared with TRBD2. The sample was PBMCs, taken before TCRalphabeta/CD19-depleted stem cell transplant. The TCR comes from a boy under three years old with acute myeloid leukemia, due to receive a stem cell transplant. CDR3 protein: CASSQSGGGRETQYF. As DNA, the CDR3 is TGTGCCAGCAGCCAAAGCGGGGGGGGCCGAGAGACCCAGTACTTC.